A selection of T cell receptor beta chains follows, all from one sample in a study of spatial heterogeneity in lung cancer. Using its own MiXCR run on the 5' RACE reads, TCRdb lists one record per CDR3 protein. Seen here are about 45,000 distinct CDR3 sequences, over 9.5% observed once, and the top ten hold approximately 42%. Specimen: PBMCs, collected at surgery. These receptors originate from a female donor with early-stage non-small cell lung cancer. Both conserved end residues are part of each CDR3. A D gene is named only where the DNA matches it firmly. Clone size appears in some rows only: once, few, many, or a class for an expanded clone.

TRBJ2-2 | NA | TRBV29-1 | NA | CSVATVSNTGELFF | TGCAGCGTTGCGACGGTGTCCAACACCGGGGAGCTGTTTTTT
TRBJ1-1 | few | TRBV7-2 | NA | CASSAARPRDTEAFF | TGTGCCAGCAGCGCAGCACGGCCGAGGGACACTGAAGCTTTCTTT
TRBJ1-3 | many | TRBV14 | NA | CASSQEESSGNTIYF | TGTGCCAGCAGCCAAGAAGAGAGCTCTGGAAACACCATATATTTT
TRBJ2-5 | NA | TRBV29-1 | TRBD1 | CSVDGGQGASETQYF | TGCAGCGTTGATGGGGGACAGGGGGCTTCAGAGACCCAGTACTTC
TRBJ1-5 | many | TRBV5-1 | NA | CASSLGGGNQPQHF | TGCGCCAGCAGCTTGGGAGGGGGCAATCAGCCCCAGCATTTT
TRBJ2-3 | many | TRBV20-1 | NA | CSAPRTDADTQYF | TGCAGTGCACCCAGGACAGACGCAGATACGCAGTATTTT
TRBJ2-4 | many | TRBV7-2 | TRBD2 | CASSSRLAGGPAKNIQYF | TGTGCCAGCAGCTCCCGACTAGCGGGGGGGCCTGCCAAAAACATTCAGTACTTC
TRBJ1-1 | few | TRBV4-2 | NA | CASSHRDILNTEAFF | TGTGCCAGCAGCCATCGCGACATATTGAACACTGAAGCTTTCTTT
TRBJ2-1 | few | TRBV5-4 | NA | CASRPSQQGGEQFF | TGTGCCAGCAGACCGAGCCAACAGGGAGGTGAGCAGTTCTTC
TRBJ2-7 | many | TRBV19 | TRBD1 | CASSDRGQRTYEQYF | TGTGCCAGTAGTGACAGGGGGCAGAGGACCTACGAGCAGTACTTC
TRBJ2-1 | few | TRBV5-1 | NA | CASSLDWSSYNEQFF | TGCGCCAGCAGCTTGGACTGGAGCTCCTACAATGAGCAGTTCTTC
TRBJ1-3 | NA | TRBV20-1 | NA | CSARPLNSGNTIYF | TGCAGTGCTAGACCCCTAAACTCTGGAAACACCATATATTTT
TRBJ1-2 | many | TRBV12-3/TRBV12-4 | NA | CASSFQLSGRGFYGYTF | TGTGCCAGCAGTTTTCAGCTGTCAGGTCGCGGATTCTATGGCTACACCTTC
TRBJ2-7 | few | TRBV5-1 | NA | CASSLFAGALYEQYF | TGCGCCAGCAGCTTGTTCGCGGGGGCTCTTTACGAGCAGTACTTC
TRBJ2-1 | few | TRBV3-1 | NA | CASSPKWNEQFF | TGTGCCAGCAGCCCCAAGTGGAATGAGCAGTTCTTC
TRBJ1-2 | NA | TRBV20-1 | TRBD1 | CSAGRTGESYGYTF | TGCAGTGCTGGCCGGACAGGAGAGTCCTATGGCTACACCTTC
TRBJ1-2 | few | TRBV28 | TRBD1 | CASSFRDRVLYGYTF | TGTGCCAGCAGTTTTCGGGACAGGGTGTTGTATGGCTACACCTTC
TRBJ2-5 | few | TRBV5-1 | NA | CASSLTNREETQYF | TGCGCCAGCAGCTTGACCAACAGGGAAGAGACCCAGTACTTC
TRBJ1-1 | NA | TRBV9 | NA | CASSVEVSGVPEAFF | TGTGCCAGCAGCGTAGAGGTTTCGGGGGTCCCTGAAGCTTTCTTT
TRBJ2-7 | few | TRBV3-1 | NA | CASSQPNAGYEQYF | TGTGCCAGCAGCCAACCCAACGCCGGATACGAGCAGTACTTC
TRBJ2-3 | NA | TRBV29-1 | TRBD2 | CSVGLAHSTDTQYF | TGCAGCGTGGGACTAGCACATAGCACAGATACGCAGTATTTT
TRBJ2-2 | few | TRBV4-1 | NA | CASSQGGGELFF | TGCGCCAGCAGCCAAGGCGGCGGGGAGCTGTTTTTT